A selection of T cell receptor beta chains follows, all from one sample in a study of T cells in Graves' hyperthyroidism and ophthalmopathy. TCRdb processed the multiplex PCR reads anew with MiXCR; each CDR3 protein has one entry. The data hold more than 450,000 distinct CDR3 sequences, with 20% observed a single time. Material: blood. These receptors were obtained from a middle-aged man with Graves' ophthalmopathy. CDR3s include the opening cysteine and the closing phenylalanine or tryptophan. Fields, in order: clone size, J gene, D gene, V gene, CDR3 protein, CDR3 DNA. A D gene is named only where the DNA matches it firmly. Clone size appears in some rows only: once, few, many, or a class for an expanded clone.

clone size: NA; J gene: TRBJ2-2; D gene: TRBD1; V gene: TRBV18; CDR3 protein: CASSPLQGPFPGELFF; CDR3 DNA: TGTGCCAGCTCACCTCTACAGGGGCCCTTTCCCGGGGAGCTGTTTTTT
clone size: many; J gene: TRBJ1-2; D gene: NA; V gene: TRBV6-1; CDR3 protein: CASRPQGRYGYTF; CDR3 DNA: TGTGCCAGCAGACCGCAGGGACGCTATGGCTACACCTTC
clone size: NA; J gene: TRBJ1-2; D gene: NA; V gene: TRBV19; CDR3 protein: CASSTLSGYGYTF; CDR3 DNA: TGTGCCAGTAGTACCCTATCCGGGTATGGCTACACCTTC
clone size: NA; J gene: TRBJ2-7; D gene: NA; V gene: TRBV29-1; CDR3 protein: CSVVEGGYEQYF; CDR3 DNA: TGCAGCGTTGTCGAAGGAGGGTACGAGCAGTACTTC
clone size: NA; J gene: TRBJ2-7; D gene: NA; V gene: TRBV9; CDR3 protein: CASSVGGGPLAEQYF; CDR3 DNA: TGTGCCAGCAGCGTAGGGGGCGGGCCACTGGCCGAGCAGTACTTC
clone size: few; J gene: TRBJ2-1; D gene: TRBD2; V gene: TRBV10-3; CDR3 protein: CAISESGVRSGRRSSYNEQFF; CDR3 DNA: TGTGCCATCAGTGAGTCCGGGGTGAGGAGCGGGAGGAGAAGCTCCTACAATGAGCAGTTCTTC
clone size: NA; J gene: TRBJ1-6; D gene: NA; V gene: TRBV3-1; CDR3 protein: CASSQEYTSPLHF; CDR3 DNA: TGTGCCAGCAGCCAAGAGTATACTTCACCCCTCCACTTT
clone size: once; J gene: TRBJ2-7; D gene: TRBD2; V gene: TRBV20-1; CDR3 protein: CSAGAPTSGAYEQYF; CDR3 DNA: TGCAGTGCCGGTGCGCCCACTAGCGGTGCCTACGAGCAGTACTTC
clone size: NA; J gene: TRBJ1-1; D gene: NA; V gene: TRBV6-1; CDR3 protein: CASSGFGTGFAEAFF; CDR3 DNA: TGTGCCAGCAGTGGATTTGGCACCGGGTTCGCTGAAGCTTTCTTT
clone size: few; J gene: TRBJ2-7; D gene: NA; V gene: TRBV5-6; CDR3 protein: CASSYITYEQYF; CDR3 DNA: TGTGCCAGCAGCTACATAACCTACGAGCAGTACTTC
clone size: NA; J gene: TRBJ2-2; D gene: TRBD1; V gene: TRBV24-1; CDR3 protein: CATSDTRGPPGELFF; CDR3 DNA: TGTGCCACCAGTGATACCAGGGGGCCACCCGGGGAGCTGTTTTTT
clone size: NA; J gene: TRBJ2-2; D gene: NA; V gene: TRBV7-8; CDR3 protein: CASIAAGGGDVKTGELFF; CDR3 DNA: TGTGCCAGCATCGCAGCCGGGGGCGGGGACGTTAAGACCGGGGAGCTGTTTTTT
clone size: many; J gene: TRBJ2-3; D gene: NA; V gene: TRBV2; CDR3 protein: CASKVSARGTDTQYF; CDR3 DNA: TGTGCCAGCAAGGTCTCAGCGAGGGGAACAGATACGCAGTATTTT
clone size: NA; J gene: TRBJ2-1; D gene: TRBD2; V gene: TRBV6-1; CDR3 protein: CASSGWTATSTNEQFF; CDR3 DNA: TGTGCCAGCAGTGGCTGGACGGCGACTAGCACCAATGAGCAGTTCTTC
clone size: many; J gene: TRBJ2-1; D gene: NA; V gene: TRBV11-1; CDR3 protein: CASSFGARAGKGEQFF; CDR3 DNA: TGTGCCAGCAGCTTCGGGGCGAGAGCGGGTAAGGGTGAGCAGTTCTTC
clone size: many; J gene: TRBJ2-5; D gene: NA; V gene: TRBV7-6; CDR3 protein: CASSPRELQETQYF; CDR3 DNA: TGTGCCAGCAGCCCCCGGGAGCTCCAAGAGACCCAGTACTTC
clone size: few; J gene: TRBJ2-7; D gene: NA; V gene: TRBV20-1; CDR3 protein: CSAADFLYEQYF; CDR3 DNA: TGCAGTGCAGCAGACTTTCTATACGAGCAGTACTTC
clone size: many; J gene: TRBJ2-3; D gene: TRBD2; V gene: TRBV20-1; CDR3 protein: CSAPLAGKIYTQYF; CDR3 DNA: TGCAGTGCTCCACTAGCGGGCAAGATATATACGCAGTATTTT
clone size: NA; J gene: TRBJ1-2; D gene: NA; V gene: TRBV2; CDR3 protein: CASSWREPYQGYTF; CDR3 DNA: TGTGCCAGCAGTTGGCGGGAGCCATATCAAGGCTACACCTTC
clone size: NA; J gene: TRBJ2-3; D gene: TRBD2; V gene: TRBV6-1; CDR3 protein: CASRPTSGRNMGGTDTQYF; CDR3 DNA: TGTGCCAGCAGACCCACTAGCGGGAGAAATATGGGTGGGACAGATACGCAGTATTTT
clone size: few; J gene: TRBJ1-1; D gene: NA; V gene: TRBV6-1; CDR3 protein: CASSESWTEAFF; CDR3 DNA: TGTGCCAGCAGTGAAAGTTGGACTGAAGCTTTCTTT
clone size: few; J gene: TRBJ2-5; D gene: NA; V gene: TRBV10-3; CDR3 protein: CAISESNLQETQYF; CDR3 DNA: TGTGCCATCAGTGAGTCAAACCTCCAAGAGACCCAGTACTTC
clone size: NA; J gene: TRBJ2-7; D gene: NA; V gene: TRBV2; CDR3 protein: CASRTGRGQYF; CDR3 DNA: TGTGCCAGCAGGACAGGGCGGGGGCAGTACTTC
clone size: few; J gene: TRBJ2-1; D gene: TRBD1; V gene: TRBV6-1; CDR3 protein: CASSEGDRAGGKQFF; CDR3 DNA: TGTGCCAGCAGTGAAGGGGACAGGGCTGGGGGGAAGCAGTTCTTC
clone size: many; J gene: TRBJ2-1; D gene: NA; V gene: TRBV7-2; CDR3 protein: CASSSRGSYNEQFF; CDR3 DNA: TGTGCCAGCAGCTCGCGCGGCTCCTACAATGAGCAGTTCTTC
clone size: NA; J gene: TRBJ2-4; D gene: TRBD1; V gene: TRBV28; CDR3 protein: CASSGTGTGRNIQYF; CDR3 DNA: TGTGCCAGCAGTGGAACCGGGACAGGCCGAAACATTCAGTACTTC
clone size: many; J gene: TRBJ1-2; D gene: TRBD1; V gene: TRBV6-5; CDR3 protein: CASSYSWDSRYTF; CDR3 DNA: TGTGCCAGCAGTTACTCTTGGGACAGCCGCTACACCTTC
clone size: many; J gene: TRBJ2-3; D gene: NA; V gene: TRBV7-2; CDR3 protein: CASSLEGDNTDTQYF; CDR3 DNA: TGTGCCAGCAGCTTAGAGGGGGACAACACAGATACGCAGTATTTT
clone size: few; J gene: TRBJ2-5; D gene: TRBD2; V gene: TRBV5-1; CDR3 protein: CASSIRSGGAQETQYF; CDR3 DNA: TGCGCCAGCAGCATTCGGAGCGGGGGAGCCCAAGAGACCCAGTACTTC
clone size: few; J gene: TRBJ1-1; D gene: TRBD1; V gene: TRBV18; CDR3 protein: CASSPTTGVNTEAFF; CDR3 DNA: TGTGCCAGCTCGCCAACTACAGGGGTGAACACTGAAGCTTTCTTT
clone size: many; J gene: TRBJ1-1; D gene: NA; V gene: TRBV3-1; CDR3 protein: CASSPTSGETEAFF; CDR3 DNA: TGTGCCAGCAGTCCGACATCGGGGGAGACTGAAGCTTTCTTT
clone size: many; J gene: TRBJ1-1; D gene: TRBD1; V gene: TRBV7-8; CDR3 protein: CASSLDRGAEAFF; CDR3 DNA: TGTGCCAGCAGCCTCGACAGGGGTGCTGAAGCTTTCTTT
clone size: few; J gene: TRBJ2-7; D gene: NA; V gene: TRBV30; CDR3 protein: CAWEKANYEQYF; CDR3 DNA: TGTGCCTGGGAGAAGGCGAACTACGAGCAGTACTTC
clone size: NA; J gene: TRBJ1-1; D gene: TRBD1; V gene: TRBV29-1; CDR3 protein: CSVGRDRGDTEAFF; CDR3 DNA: TGCAGCGTTGGCCGCGACAGGGGCGATACTGAAGCTTTCTTT
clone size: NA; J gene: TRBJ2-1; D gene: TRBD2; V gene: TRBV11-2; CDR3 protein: CASGYPPTGTSGVEQFF; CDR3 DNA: TGTGCCAGCGGATACCCCCCTACCGGGACTAGCGGGGTTGAGCAGTTCTTC
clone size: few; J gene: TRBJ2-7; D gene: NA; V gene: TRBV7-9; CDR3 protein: CASSPPRGEQYF; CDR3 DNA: TGTGCCAGCAGCCCCCCTCGGGGAGAGCAGTACTTC